Included here is one T cell receptor (beta chain) sequence, with context. As originally analysed: Estimates of nucleated cell counts were drawn from the amplification of reference gene primers. The assay was immunoSEQ multiplex PCR, and TCRdb's table has in-frame clones only and misses some. D and trimming come from the DNA, and the V and J calls and clone size come from that table. The data contain 250,000 or so clones, roughly nine tenths of them seen just once; the ten biggest clones take up approximately 5%. The CDR3 sequence is 16 residues long. J was trimmed by 4 bases and V by 6 bases; bases with no gene match: 7. CDR1 and CDR2 from the germline V gene are WSHSY and SAAADI. The entry originates in a study of blood T cell repertoires in COVID-19. Study-level background: The samples span acute and convalescent COVID-19 from the United States, Italy and Spain. T cells, B-cell-depleted T cells, or PBMCs provided the cDNA or gDNA that served as material.

This TCR was sampled from a woman aged 40 to 50 who had recovered from COVID-19. The sequencing input was peripheral blood. The J gene is TRBJ2-2, the V gene TRBV10-2; the match to TRBD2 covers 11 bases. The CDR3 is CASRTLAGGGTGELFF. The CDR3 DNA sequence: TGCGCCAGCAGAACCCTAGCGGGAGGTGGCACCGGGGAGCTGTTTTTT.